One sample yielded the 18 T cell receptor beta chains listed below, sequenced in a study of cytomegalovirus exposure and HLA in healthy donors (dated by TCRdb to the late 2010s). The library was made by the immunoSEQ multiplex PCR assay. For the multiplex PCR, a mixture combining 60 forward primers for TCR Vbeta segments and 13 reverse primers for TCR Jbeta segments was used. TCRdb re-hosts the immuneACCESS table, in-frame sequences only. Its copies lack some clones; in the studies checked, an unresolved V gene accounts for under half of them, and the cause for the rest is not known. Present in this sample are 75,000 to 100,000 clones, 65% to 85% of which were seen just once. The ten largest clones take up about 14% of the sample. The sample was PBMCs. These receptors came from a woman in her 70s in good health and CMV-seropositive.

This clone came up once. CDR3 nucleotide sequence: TGTGCCAGCAGCACGGACTCTTTCCTCACCAAAAACATTCAGTACTTC. This translates into CASSTDSFLTKNIQYF. The rearrangement uses TRBV7-9 and TRBJ2-4, with a tentative D call TRBD2 (5 bases). Trimming cost V 5 bases and J 2 bases, with 16 bases left between them. The V gene's germline CDR1 is SEHNR and CDR2 FQNEAQ (reference sequence). This CDR3 comprises 16 residues. The entire variable domain, with the rest obtained from reference TRBV7-9 and TRBJ2-4, is as follows: DTGVSQNPRHKITKRGQNVTFRCDPISEHNRLYWYRQTLGQGPEFLTYFQNEAQLEKSRLLSDRFSAERPKGSFSTLEIQRTEQGDSAMYLCASSTDSFLTKNIQYFGAGTRLSVL.

The rearrangement joins TRBV28 to TRBJ2-3, with D perhaps matching TRBD2 (7 bases). The CDR3 is 14 amino acids. The V end lost 7 bases, the J end lost 4 bases, and 15 bases lay between the germline ends. CDR1 and CDR2 (germline): MDHEN, SYDVKM. As DNA, the CDR3 is TGTGCCAGCAATGGGGGGGCGCGTTCAGATACGCAGTATTTT. It codes for CASNGGARSDTQYF.

V and J are TRBV28 and TRBJ1-5; D gene uncertain. CDR1 MDHEN and CDR2 SYDVKM come from the germline V gene. V dropped 3 bases and J dropped 5 bases, with 5 bases sitting between them. The CDR3 totals 12 residues. This chain's CDR3 is CASSFPDQPQHF. DNA of the CDR3: TGTGCCAGCAGTTTCCCCGATCAGCCCCAGCATTTT. Full variable domain (outside the CDR3, taken from reference TRBV28 and TRBJ1-5): DVKVTQSSRYLVKRTGEKVFLECVQDMDHENMFWYRQDPGLGLRLIYFSYDVKMKEKGDIPEGYSVSREKKERFSLILESASTNQTSMYLCASSFPDQPQHFGDGTRLSIL.

This clone showed up just once. The chain recombines TRBV7-8 with TRBJ2-5, with a possible D match to TRBD1 (6 bases). This CDR3 is 12 amino acids long. Germline loops: CDR1 SGHVS, CDR2 FQNEAQ. The V gene lost 7 bases and the J gene lost 5 bases, with 11 bases spanning the gap. The CDR3 DNA follows: TGTGCCAGCAAACAGGGTGTCGAGACCCAGTACTTC. The encoded protein is CASKQGVETQYF.

Only a few counts were recorded for this clone. V is TRBV29-1 and J is TRBJ1-2; 9 nucleotides match TRBD1. The germline gives CDR1 SQVTM, CDR2 ANQGSEA. The CDR3 spans 15 residues. The V gene end was trimmed by 4 bases and the J gene end by 4 bases; junction bases not matched to a gene: 10. CDR3 DNA: TGCAGCGTTGCACCCCCCACAGGGGGCCCCTATGGCTACACCTTC. Protein product: CSVAPPTGGPYGYTF.

This chain connects TRBV28 to TRBJ2-7, with 8 bases aligning to TRBD1. The CDR3 length is 14 residues. The germline V gene has CDR1 MDHEN and CDR2 SYDVKM. V lost 5 bases and J lost 2; bases outside the gene matches: 5. In DNA, the CDR3 is TGTGCCAGCAGTACAGGGGGAGCACCCTACGAGCAGTACTTC. Translating gives CASSTGGAPYEQYF.

The table lists this clone with a count of one. The V and J genes are TRBV25-1 and TRBJ2-1; 11 bases map to TRBD2. The V segment lost 4 bases and the J segment 4 bases; nucleotides outside the gene matches: 3. The CDR3 runs 15 residues. The V gene's germline CDR1 is MGHDK and CDR2 SYGVNS. This CDR3 is CASSVTSGVYNEQFF. The CDR3 DNA reads as TGTGCCAGCAGTGTGACTAGCGGGGTGTACAATGAGCAGTTCTTC.

This clone turned up a few times. The rearrangement joins TRBV13 to TRBJ2-5; the D gene is possibly TRBD1 (5 bases). The V gene's germline CDR1 is PRHDT and CDR2 FYEKMQ (reference sequence). CDR3 size: 15 residues. V was trimmed by 5 bases and J by 1 base, leaving 14 bases between them. CDR3 nucleotide sequence: TGTGCCAGCAGCCCCGCCGACAGTACCCAAGAGACCCAGTACTTC. This sequence encodes CASSPADSTQETQYF.

The chain links TRBV19 to TRBJ1-2; 10 bases are a match to TRBD1. The V and J ends lost 8 bases and 5 bases, in that order; junction bases with no gene match: 5. Per germline, CDR1 LNHDA and CDR2 SQIVND (reference sequence). This CDR3 comprises 13 residues. The CDR3 spells CASADRGAYGYTF. The CDR3 region has the DNA TGTGCCAGTGCGGACAGGGGGGCTTATGGCTACACCTTC.

This sequence joins TRBV9 and TRBJ1-2; TRBD1 might be the D (5 bases). Per the germline V gene, CDR1 is SGDLS and CDR2 is YYNGEE. Trimming took 0 bases from V and 6 from J, leaving 18 bases between them. This CDR3 has 16 amino acids. In DNA form, the CDR3 reads TGTGCCAGCAGCGTAGATGTGCAGGGAACCCCCAATGGCTACACCTTC. It translates to CASSVDVQGTPNGYTF.

The chain links TRBV7-3 to TRBJ2-7; TRBD1 aligns across 7 bases. V lost 5 bases to trimming and J lost 6 bases; unmatched junction nucleotides: 13. This CDR3 has 15 residues. Germline V gene data show CDR1 as SGHTA and CDR2 as FQGTGA. CDR3 in amino acids: CASSRINTGVAEQYF. Written as DNA, the CDR3 is TGTGCCAGCAGCCGTATAAATACAGGGGTCGCCGAGCAGTACTTC.

The chain combines TRBV6-5 with TRBJ2-2; 7 bases map to TRBD1. Germline-derived CDR1 and CDR2 are MNHEY and SVGAGI. V trimming: 5 bases; J trimming: 3 bases; junction bases outside the gene matches: 6. This CDR3 has 15 amino acids. CDR3 region: CASSSSTGYTGELFF. The CDR3 coding sequence is TGTGCCAGCAGTAGCTCGACAGGGTACACCGGGGAGCTGTTTTTT.

V gene TRBV18 combines with J gene TRBJ2-1; no definite D call. The CDR3 is 11 amino acids. The germline V and J ends were trimmed by 6 bases and 8 bases, with 8 bases remaining between them. Germline CDR1 KGHSH, CDR2 LQKENI. The CDR3 loop reads CASSSTHEQFF. Written as DNA, the CDR3 is TGTGCCAGCTCTTCGACTCATGAGCAGTTCTTC.

The chain links TRBV6-6 to TRBJ2-7; D remains unclear. CDR3 size: 14 residues. V lost 0 bases to trimming and J lost 6 bases, with 12 bases between them. Germline V lookup: CDR1 MNHNY, CDR2 SVGAGI (reference sequence). CDR3 nucleotides: TGTGCCAGCAGTTACTCGGAGTGGATACCCGAGCAGTACTTC. Amino acids: CASSYSEWIPEQYF.

The chain recombines TRBV27 with TRBJ1-3, with D tentatively TRBD1 (6 bases). Germline V lookup: CDR1 MNHEY, CDR2 SMNVEV (reference sequence). Trimming pared 9 bases from V and 4 bases from J, leaving 13 bases between. The CDR3 totals 13 residues. CDR3 coding DNA: TGTGCCAGGTGCCGCGACAGGGGAAACACCATATATTTT. It translates to CARCRDRGNTIYF.

The chain carries TRBV6-6 and TRBJ2-7; 12 nucleotides agree with TRBD1. The CDR3 runs to 16 residues. CDR1 MNHNY and CDR2 SVGAGI come from the germline V gene (reference sequence). The trim removed 0 bases at V and 3 bases at J, leaving 3 bases unmatched. Here the CDR3 DNA reads TGTGCCAGCAGTTACTCGAGGGACAGGGGGCACTACGAGCAGTACTTC. Translated: CASSYSRDRGHYEQYF.

This clone was seen just once. The gene calls are TRBV27 and TRBJ1-6; 10 bases align to TRBD1. The CDR3 is made up of 17 amino acids. Germline V CDR1 and CDR2: MNHEY, SMNVEV (reference sequence). V was clipped by 3 bases and J by 3 bases; unmatched bases: 5. The CDR3 loop is CASSFGTGDHYNSPLHF. The CDR3 nucleotides read TGTGCCAGCAGTTTCGGGACAGGGGACCACTATAATTCACCCCTCCACTTT.

Regarding this clone: A read error may account for a junction end that differs from germline. The J gene is TRBJ2-5, the V gene TRBV7-7; 8 bases agree with TRBD2. This CDR3 contains 14 residues. CDR1 is SSHAT and CDR2 is FNYEAQ in the germline V gene (reference sequence). Here the CDR3 DNA reads TGTGCTAGCAGCCACGGGAGGGACCAAGAGACCCAGTACTTC. Translating it yields CASSHGRDQETQYF.